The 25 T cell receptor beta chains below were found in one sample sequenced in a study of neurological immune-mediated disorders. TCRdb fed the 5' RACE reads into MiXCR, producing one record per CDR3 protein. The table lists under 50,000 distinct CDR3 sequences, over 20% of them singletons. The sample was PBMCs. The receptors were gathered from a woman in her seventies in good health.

The CDR3 reads CASSLEGVEAFF. The DNA of the CDR3 is TGCGCCAGCAGCTTGGAAGGGGTTGAAGCTTTCTTT. The V and J genes are TRBV5-1 and TRBJ1-1; possible D gene TRBD1, 5 bases. This CDR3 is 12 amino acids long. V dropped 0 bases and J dropped 7 bases, with 7 bases sitting between them. The germline V gene encodes CDR1 SGHRS and CDR2 YFSETQ.

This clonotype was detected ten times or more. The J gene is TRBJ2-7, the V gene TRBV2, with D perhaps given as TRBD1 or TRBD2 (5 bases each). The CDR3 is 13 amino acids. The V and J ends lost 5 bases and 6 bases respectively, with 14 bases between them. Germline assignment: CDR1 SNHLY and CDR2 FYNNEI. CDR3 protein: CASSTGTLREQYF. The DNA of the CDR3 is TGTGCCAGCAGTACCGGGACCCTCCGCGAGCAGTACTTC.

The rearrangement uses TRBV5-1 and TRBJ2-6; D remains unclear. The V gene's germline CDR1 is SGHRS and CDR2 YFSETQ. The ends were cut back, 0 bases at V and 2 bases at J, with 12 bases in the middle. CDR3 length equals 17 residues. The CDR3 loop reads CASSLAGPTPGANVLTF. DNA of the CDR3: TGCGCCAGCAGCTTGGCCGGACCTACCCCTGGGGCCAACGTCCTGACTTTC.

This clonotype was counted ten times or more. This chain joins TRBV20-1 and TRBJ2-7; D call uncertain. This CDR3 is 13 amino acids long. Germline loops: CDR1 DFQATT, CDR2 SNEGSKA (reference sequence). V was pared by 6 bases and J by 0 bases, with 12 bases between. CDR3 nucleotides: TGCAGTGCCGCGGATCCTTACTCCTACGAGCAGTACTTC. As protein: CSAADPYSYEQYF.

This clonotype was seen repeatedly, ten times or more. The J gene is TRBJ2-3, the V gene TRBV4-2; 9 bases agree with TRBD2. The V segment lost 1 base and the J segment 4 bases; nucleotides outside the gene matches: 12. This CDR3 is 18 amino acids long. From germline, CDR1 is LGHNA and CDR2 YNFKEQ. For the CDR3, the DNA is TGTGCCAGCAGCCAAGCGAGTAGCGGGAGTGTGGCTGCAGATACGCAGTATTTT. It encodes CASSQASSGSVAADTQYF.

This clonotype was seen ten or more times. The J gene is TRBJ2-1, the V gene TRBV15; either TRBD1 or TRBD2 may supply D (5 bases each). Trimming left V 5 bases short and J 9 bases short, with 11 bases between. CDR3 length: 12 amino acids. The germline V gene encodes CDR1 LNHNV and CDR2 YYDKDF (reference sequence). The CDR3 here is CATSWWGSEQFF. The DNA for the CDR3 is TGTGCCACCAGCTGGTGGGGGAGTGAGCAGTTCTTC.

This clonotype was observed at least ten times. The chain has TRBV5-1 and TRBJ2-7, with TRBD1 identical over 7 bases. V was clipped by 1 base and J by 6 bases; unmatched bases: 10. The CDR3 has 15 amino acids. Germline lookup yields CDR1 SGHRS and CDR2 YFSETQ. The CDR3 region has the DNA TGCGCCAGCAGCTTGAGCACTACAGGGGATGGCGAGCAGTACTTC. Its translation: CASSLSTTGDGEQYF.

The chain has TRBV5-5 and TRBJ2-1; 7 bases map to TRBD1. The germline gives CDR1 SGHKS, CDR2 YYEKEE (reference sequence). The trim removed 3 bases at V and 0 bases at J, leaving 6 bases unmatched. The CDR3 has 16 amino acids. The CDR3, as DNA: TGTGCCAGCAGCTCGCTTACAGGGGTCTCCTACAATGAGCAGTTCTTC. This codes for CASSSLTGVSYNEQFF. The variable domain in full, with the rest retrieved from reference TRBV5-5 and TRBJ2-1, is DAGVTQSPTHLIKTRGQQVTLRCSPISGHKSVSWYQQVLGQGPQFIFQYYEKEERGRGNFPDRFSARQFPNYSSELNVNALLLGDSALYLCASSSLTGVSYNEQFFGPGTRLTVL.

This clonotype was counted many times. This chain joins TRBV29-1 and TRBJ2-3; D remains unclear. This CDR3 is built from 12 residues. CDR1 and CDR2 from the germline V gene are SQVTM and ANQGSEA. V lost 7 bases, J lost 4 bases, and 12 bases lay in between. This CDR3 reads CSATIDADTQYF. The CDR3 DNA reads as TGCAGCGCTACGATAGATGCAGATACGCAGTATTTT.

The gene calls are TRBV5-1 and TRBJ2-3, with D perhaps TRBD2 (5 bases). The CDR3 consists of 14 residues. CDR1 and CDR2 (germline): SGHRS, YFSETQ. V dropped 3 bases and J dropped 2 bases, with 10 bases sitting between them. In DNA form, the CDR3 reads TGCGCCAGCAGCTGGGGAGCTGCCACAGATACGCAGTATTTT. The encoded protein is CASSWGAATDTQYF.

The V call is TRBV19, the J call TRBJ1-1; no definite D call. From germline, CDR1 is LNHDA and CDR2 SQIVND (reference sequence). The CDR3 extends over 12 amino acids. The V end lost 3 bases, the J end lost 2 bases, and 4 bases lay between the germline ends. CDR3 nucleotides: TGTGCCAGTAGTATTGACAACACTGAAGCTTTCTTT. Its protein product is CASSIDNTEAFF.

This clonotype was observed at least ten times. The CDR3 here is CSGEKRDGQYF. CDR3 coding DNA: TGCAGTGGGGAGAAGCGGGACGGGCAGTACTTC. The chain couples TRBV20-1 to TRBJ2-7; 7 bases are shared with TRBD2. CDR3 length: 11 amino acids. V shed 7 bases and J 9 bases; nucleotides not matched to a gene: 9. CDR1 DFQATT and CDR2 SNEGSKA come from the germline V gene (reference sequence).

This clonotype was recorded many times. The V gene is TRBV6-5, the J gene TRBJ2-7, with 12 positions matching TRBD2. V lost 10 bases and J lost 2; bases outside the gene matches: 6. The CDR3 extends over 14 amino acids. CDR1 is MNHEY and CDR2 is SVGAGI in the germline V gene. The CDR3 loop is CATLRTSGAYEQYF. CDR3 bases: TGTGCCACCTTGAGGACTAGCGGGGCCTACGAGCAGTACTTC.

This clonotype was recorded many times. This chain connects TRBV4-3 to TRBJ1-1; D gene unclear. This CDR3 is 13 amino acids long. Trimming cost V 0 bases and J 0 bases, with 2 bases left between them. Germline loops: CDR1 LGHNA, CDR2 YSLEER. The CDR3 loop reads CASSQDLNTEAFF. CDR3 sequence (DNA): TGCGCCAGCAGCCAAGACCTGAACACTGAAGCTTTCTTT.

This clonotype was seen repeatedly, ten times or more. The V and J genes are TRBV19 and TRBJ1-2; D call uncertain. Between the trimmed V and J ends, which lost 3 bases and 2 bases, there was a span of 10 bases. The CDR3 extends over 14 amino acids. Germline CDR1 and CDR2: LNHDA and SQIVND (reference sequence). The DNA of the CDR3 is TGTGCCAGTAGTATCCAGACGGTGAACTATGGCTACACCTTC. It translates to CASSIQTVNYGYTF.

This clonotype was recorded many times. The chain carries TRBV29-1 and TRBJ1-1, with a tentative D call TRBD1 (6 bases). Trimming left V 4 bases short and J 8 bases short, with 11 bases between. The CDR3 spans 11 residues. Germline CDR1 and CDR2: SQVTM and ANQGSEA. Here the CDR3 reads CSVGDIPEAFF. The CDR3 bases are TGCAGCGTTGGGGACATACCCGAAGCTTTCTTT.

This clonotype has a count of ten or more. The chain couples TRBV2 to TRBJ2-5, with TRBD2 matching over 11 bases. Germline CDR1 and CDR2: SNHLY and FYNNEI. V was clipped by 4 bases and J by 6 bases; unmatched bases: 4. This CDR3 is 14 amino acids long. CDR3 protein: CASSVSSGRQTQYF. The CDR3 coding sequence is TGTGCCAGCAGTGTTTCTAGCGGGAGGCAGACCCAGTACTTC.

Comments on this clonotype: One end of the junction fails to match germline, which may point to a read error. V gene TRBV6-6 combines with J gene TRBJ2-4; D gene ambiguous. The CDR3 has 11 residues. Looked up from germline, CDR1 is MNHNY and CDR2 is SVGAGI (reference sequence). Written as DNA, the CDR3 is TGTGCCAGCGGGGTTGGGGTTTTTAGTTTCTTC. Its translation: CASGVGVFSFF.

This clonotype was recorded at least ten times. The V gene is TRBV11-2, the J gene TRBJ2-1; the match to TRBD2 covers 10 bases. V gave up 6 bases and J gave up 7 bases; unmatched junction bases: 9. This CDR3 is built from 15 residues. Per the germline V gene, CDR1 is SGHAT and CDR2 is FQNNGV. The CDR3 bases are TGTGCCAGCAGGGGGCTGAGCGGGAGGGGGAATGAGCAGTTCTTC. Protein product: CASRGLSGRGNEQFF.

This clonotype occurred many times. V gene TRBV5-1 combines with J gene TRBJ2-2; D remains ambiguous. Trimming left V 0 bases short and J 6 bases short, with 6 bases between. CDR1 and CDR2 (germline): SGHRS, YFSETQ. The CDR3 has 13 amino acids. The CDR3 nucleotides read TGCGCCAGCAGCTTGGGGGCGGCCGGGGAGCTGTTTTTT. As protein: CASSLGAAGELFF.

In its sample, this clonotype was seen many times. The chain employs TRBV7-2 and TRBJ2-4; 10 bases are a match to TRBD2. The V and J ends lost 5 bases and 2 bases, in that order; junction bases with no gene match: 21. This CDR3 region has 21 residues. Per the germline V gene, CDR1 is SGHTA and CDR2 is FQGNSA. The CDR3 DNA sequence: TGTGCCAGCAGCCACGAGGCTAGCGGGAGTCTTATACGGGCAACCAAAAACATTCAGTACTTC. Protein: CASSHEASGSLIRATKNIQYF.

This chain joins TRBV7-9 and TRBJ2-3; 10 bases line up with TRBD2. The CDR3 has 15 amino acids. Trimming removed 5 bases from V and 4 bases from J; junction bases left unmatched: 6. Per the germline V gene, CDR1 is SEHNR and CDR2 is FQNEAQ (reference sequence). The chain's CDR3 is CASSRLAGAPDTQYF. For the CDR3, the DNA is TGTGCCAGCAGCCGCCTAGCGGGAGCCCCAGATACGCAGTATTTT.

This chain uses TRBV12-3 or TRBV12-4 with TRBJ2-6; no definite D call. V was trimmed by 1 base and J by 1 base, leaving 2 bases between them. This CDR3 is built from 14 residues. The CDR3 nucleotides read TGTGCCAGCAGTTTAGGGTCTGGGGCCAACGTCCTGACTTTC. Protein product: CASSLGSGANVLTF.

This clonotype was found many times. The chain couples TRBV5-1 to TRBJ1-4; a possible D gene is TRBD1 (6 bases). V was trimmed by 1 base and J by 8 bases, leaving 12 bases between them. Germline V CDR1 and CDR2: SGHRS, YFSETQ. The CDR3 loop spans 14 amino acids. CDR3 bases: TGCGCCAGCAGCTTGAGTCTGGGGACAGAAAAACTGTTTTTT. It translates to CASSLSLGTEKLFF.

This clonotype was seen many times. Written as DNA, the CDR3 is TGTGCCAGCAGCCACTTCTCGGGGGGCATGAACACTGAAGCTTTCTTT. The encoded protein is CASSHFSGGMNTEAFF. The chain employs TRBV3-1 and TRBJ1-1; maybe TRBD1 (6 bases). CDR1 LGHDT and CDR2 YNNKEL come from the germline V gene (reference sequence). Trimming stripped 3 bases from V and 0 bases from J, with 14 bases between. This CDR3 spans 16 amino acids. The full variable domain, with the rest looked up from reference TRBV3-1 and TRBJ1-1, is DTAVSQTPKYLVTQMGNDKSIKCEQNLGHDTMYWYKQDSKKFLKIMFSYNNKELIINETVPNRFSPKSPDKAHLNLHINSLELGDSAVYFCASSHFSGGMNTEAFFGQGTRLTVV.